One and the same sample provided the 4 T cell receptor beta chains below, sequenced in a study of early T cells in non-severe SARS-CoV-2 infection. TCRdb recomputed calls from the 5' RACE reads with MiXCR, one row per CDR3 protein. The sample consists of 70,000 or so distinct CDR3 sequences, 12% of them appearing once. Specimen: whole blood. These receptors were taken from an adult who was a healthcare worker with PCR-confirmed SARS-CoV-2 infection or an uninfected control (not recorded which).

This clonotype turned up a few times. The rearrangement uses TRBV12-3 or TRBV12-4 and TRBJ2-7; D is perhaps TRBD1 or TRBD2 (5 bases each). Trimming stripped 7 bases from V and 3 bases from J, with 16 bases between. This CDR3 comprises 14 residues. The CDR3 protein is CASTRDRPNYEQYF. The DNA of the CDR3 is TGTGCCAGCACCCGGGACCGCCCAAACTACGAGCAGTACTTC.

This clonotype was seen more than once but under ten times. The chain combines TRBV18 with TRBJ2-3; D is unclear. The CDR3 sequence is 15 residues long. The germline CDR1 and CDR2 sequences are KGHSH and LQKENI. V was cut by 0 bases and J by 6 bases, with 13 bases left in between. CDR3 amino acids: CASSPPVPSPDTQYF. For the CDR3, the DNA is TGTGCCAGCTCACCACCGGTCCCTTCCCCGGATACGCAGTATTTT.

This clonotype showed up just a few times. DNA for the CDR3: TGTGCCAGCAGCTCCGTTACTCGGGGCGAGCAGTACTTC. As protein: CASSSVTRGEQYF. The chain uses TRBV7-9 and TRBJ2-7; D possibly corresponds to TRBD2 (5 bases). The germline V gene has CDR1 SEHNR and CDR2 FQNEAQ (reference sequence). The germline V and J ends were trimmed by 4 bases and 6 bases, with 13 bases remaining between them. The CDR3 loop spans 13 amino acids.

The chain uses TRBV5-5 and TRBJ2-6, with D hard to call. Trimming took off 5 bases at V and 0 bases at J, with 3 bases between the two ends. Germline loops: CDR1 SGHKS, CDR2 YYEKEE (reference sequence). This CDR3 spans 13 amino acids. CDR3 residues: CASRFSGANVLTF. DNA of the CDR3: TGTGCCAGCAGATTCTCTGGGGCCAACGTCCTGACTTTC.